This note documents a single T cell receptor beta chain sequence. As yet, its antigen is unknown. TCRdb reanalysed the reads using MiXCR and keeps one entry per CDR3 protein. The sample holds 100,000 or so distinct CDR3 sequences, less than 55% seen once. The sample belongs to a study of T cell repertoires in cytomegalovirus infection. Across the whole study: The authors relied on CMV epitopes, both recently identified HLA-C-restricted and well-studied HLA-B-restricted. Public TCR beta signature analysis indicated the presence of both CMV infection and matching HLA type. Study-wide points: CMV-specific HLA-C-restricted TCR beta clonotypes dominated the ex vivo response. Cumulative public TCR beta family frequency identified CMV carriers with the relevant HLA.

The CDR3 totals 11 residues. Germline CDR1 and CDR2: MNHEY and SMNVEV (reference sequence). Trimming removed 5 bases at V and 7 bases at J, with 9 bases between. The receptor was isolated from a human donor in good health (CMV status not recorded). Some clones in this sample may be carry-over from other donors' samples. The chain carries TRBV27 and TRBJ2-7; no definite D call. The source was CD8+ T cells from cultured PBMCs, collected from culture after CMV antigen stimulation. CDR3 bases: TGTGCCAGCAGTCGAGGTCGAGAGCAGTACTTC. Its protein is CASSRGREQYF.